The 4 T cell receptor beta chains below come from one sample, sequenced in a study of blood T cells in healthy people across ages. The use of a sample-barcoded 5' primer and a J-beta primer mix characterized a second PCR of roughly 7 to 11 cycles. TCRdb reprocessed the 5' RACE reads via MiXCR and lists one record per CDR3 protein. The sample shows 1.5 million to 2 million distinct CDR3 sequences, roughly a third of them seen only once. Sample: blood. These receptors all come from a woman between 25 and 40 years old in good health.

This clonotype has a handful of counts. This chain joins TRBV28 and TRBJ2-1; 8 bases are a match to TRBD2. Per the germline V gene, CDR1 is MDHEN and CDR2 is SYDVKM. The V and J ends lost 4 bases and 4 bases, in that order; junction bases with no gene match: 9. CDR3 size: 16 residues. The DNA of the CDR3 is TGTGCCAGCAGTTCCCAGGAAGCGGGAGCTTACAATGAGCAGTTCTTC. It translates to CASSSQEAGAYNEQFF.

CDR3: CASSLLGPQSGYTF. The CDR3 coding sequence is TGTGCCAGCAGTTTATTGGGACCTCAATCTGGCTACACCTTC. This chain joins TRBV27 and TRBJ1-2; tentative D call: TRBD1 (5 bases). V shed 1 base and J shed 7 bases, with 13 bases lying between them. In germline, CDR1 is MNHEY, CDR2 SMNVEV (reference sequence). The CDR3 totals 14 residues.

This clonotype has just a few counts. This sequence joins TRBV28 and TRBJ2-7; tentatively, D is TRBD1 (5 bases). V lost 7 bases and J 2 bases, leaving 15 bases between the germline ends. The CDR3 is 14 residues long. From germline, CDR1 is MDHEN and CDR2 SYDVKM. The CDR3 DNA reads as TGTGCCAGCAAATTGGGCAGGGCGACCTACGAGCAGTACTTC. Amino acids: CASKLGRATYEQYF.

V gene TRBV28 combines with J gene TRBJ2-4; possibly TRBD1 for D (6 bases). This CDR3 comprises 13 residues. V lost 6 bases, J lost 9 bases, and 15 bases lay in between. Germline CDR1 and CDR2: MDHEN and SYDVKM. CDR3 DNA sequence: TGTGCCAGCAGCTCCTCCGGACAGATCATTCAGTACTTC. Protein: CASSSSGQIIQYF.